The 14 T cell receptor beta chains listed next were all sequenced from one sample in a study of beta chain features in type 1 diabetes. The antigens these receptors bind are not known. Study-wide findings and caveats: The study found moderately but significantly shorter TCRB CDR3s in all four CD4+ subsets of Type 1 diabetes patients.

cDNA synthesis used the whole RNA isolate, giving expressed TCRB sequences. Profiling relied on immunoSEQ multiplex PCR, and the TCRdb table lists in-frame clones only, not all of them. Counted here are fewer than 300,000 clones, roughly a tenth occurring once; the ten biggest clones make up over 0.015%. The sequenced sample was naive CD4+ T cells from blood. Receptors were obtained from a man aged 25 to 40 with type 1 diabetes.

The chain links TRBV29-1 to TRBJ1-2; D not resolved. The CDR3 consists of 13 residues. Trimming took off 4 bases at V and 2 bases at J, with 11 bases between the two ends. CDR1 SQVTM and CDR2 ANQGSEA come from the germline V gene. The CDR3 here is CSVVVTGNYGYTF. The CDR3 DNA reads as TGCAGCGTTGTTGTTACGGGAAACTATGGCTACACCTTC.

This clone was detected a few times. V and J are TRBV9 and TRBJ2-3; 9 nucleotides align to TRBD2. Trimming took 0 bases from V and 2 from J; bases not matched to a gene: 10. This CDR3 is 18 amino acids long. CDR1 is SGDLS and CDR2 is YYNGEE in the germline V gene. This CDR3 is CASSVATSSGAFTDTQYF. Here the CDR3 DNA reads TGTGCCAGCAGCGTAGCTACCTCTAGCGGGGCTTTCACAGATACGCAGTATTTT.

A few counts support this clone. The chain has TRBV6-5 and TRBJ1-1, with D perhaps TRBD1 (5 bases). The CDR3 totals 15 residues. Germline CDR1 is MNHEY and CDR2 is SVGAGI. The V and J ends lost 3 bases and 7 bases respectively, with 18 bases between them. CDR3 loop: CASSYSRTGRGEAFF. CDR3 in DNA: TGTGCCAGCAGTTATAGTCGGACGGGGAGGGGTGAAGCTTTCTTT.

The rearrangement joins TRBV18 to TRBJ2-3, with D tentatively TRBD1 (6 bases). The V gene lost 0 bases and the J gene lost 0 bases, with 7 bases spanning the gap. There are 15 residues in the CDR3. Germline loops: CDR1 KGHSH, CDR2 LQKENI. The CDR3 DNA follows: TGTGCCAGCTCACCACCGACAGGCAGCACAGATACGCAGTATTTT. This codes for CASSPPTGSTDTQYF.

This clone occurred a few times. The chain combines TRBV29-1 with TRBJ1-1; 7 bases align to TRBD1. Germline CDR1 reads SQVTM; CDR2 reads ANQGSEA. V lost 4 bases to trimming and J lost 1 base; unmatched junction nucleotides: 3. The CDR3 is 13 residues long. The CDR3 DNA sequence: TGCAGCGTTGTCCCAGGGGGGAACACTGAAGCTTTCTTT. Translating it yields CSVVPGGNTEAFF.

This clone showed up just a few times. The V gene is TRBV5-1, the J gene TRBJ2-1; D gene unclear. Germline CDR1 is SGHRS and CDR2 is YFSETQ. V was cut by 0 bases and J by 6 bases, with 10 bases left in between. CDR3 length equals 14 residues. The CDR3 loop reads CASSLASDGNEQFF. The CDR3 DNA reads as TGCGCCAGCAGCTTGGCGAGCGATGGCAATGAGCAGTTCTTC. The full variable domain, completed using reference TRBV5-1 and TRBJ2-1, is KAGVTQTPRYLIKTRGQQVTLSCSPISGHRSVSWYQQTPGQGLQFLFEYFSETQRNKGNFPGRFSGRQFSNSRSEMNVSTLELGDSALYLCASSLASDGNEQFFGPGTRLTVL.

This chain connects TRBV19 to TRBJ2-7; 10 nucleotides align to TRBD2. This CDR3 is built from 15 residues. J gave up 3 bases and V 4 bases, and 6 bases lay outside the gene matches. Germline V CDR1 and CDR2: LNHDA, SQIVND (reference sequence). The CDR3 region has the DNA TGTGCCAGTAGTAGCGTAGCGGGGGGAATCTACGAGCAGTACTTC. This sequence encodes CASSSVAGGIYEQYF.

The V gene is TRBV7-2, the J gene TRBJ2-7; the match to TRBD1 covers 7 bases. This CDR3 is built from 14 residues. The ends lost 3 bases at V and 3 bases at J; junction bases unmatched: 5. Per germline, CDR1 SGHTA and CDR2 FQGNSA. For the CDR3, the DNA is TGTGCCAGCAGCTTCCAGACAGGGCACTACGAGCAGTACTTC. It specifies CASSFQTGHYEQYF.

This clone showed up just a few times. The rearrangement uses TRBV6-6 and TRBJ1-1; 8 nucleotides line up with TRBD1. The germline V gene has CDR1 MNHNY and CDR2 SVGAGI (reference sequence). Trimming at V came to 2 bases and at J to 10 bases, leaving 0 bases not matched to a gene. This CDR3 is built from 11 residues. CDR3 protein: CASSYDRGAFF. Here the CDR3 DNA reads TGTGCCAGCAGTTACGACAGGGGAGCTTTCTTT.

J is TRBJ2-6 and V is TRBV7-9; 9 bases are shared with TRBD1. Germline V gene lookup returns CDR1 SEHNR and CDR2 FQNEAQ (reference sequence). The J segment lost 1 base and the V segment lost 4 bases, leaving 2 bases of the junction unmatched. The CDR3 consists of 16 residues. The CDR3 sequence is CASSSTGGSGANVLTF. DNA for the CDR3: TGTGCCAGCAGCTCGACAGGGGGATCTGGGGCCAACGTCCTGACTTTC.

This clone was observed a few times. The J gene is TRBJ2-7, the V gene TRBV25-1; the D gene is possibly TRBD2 (7 bases). In germline, CDR1 is MGHDK, CDR2 SYGVNS. V shed 3 bases and J shed 3 bases, with 12 bases lying between them. The CDR3 is 14 residues long. Written as DNA, the CDR3 is TGTGCCAGCAGTGATTGGGGGGGCAGCTACGAGCAGTACTTC. Translation gives CASSDWGGSYEQYF.

This clone showed up just a few times. V and J are TRBV5-4 and TRBJ1-2; D remains ambiguous. Looked up from germline, CDR1 is SGHNT and CDR2 is YYREEE (reference sequence). Trimming took off 0 bases at V and 3 bases at J, with 9 bases between the two ends. The CDR3 length is 14 residues. CDR3 bases: TGTGCCAGCAGCTTGGTGGGCATTGACTATGGCTACACCTTC. Its translation is CASSLVGIDYGYTF.

This clone was seen more than once but under ten times. The genes are TRBV4-2 and TRBJ2-1; 8 nucleotides match TRBD2. CDR3 size: 16 residues. The V and J ends lost 1 base and 9 bases, in that order; junction bases with no gene match: 11. From germline, CDR1 is LGHNA and CDR2 YNFKEQ. The CDR3 DNA sequence: TGTGCCAGCAGCCAAGGGGTCGGGGGGGCCGTAGGTGAGCAGTTCTTC. Its translation is CASSQGVGGAVGEQFF.

This clone was counted between two and nine times. The chain links TRBV6-6 to TRBJ1-1; no clear D gene. This CDR3 has 11 amino acids. V was clipped by 6 bases and J by 7 bases, with 9 bases between them. Per germline, CDR1 MNHNY and CDR2 SVGAGI (reference sequence). The CDR3 DNA follows: TGTGCCAGCAGGCTTAGCTTTGAAGCTTTCTTT. It is translated as CASRLSFEAFF.